Below, 28 T cell receptor beta chains from the same sample are listed, as sequenced in a study of Ad26.COV2.S vaccination and SARS-CoV-2 variants. Treatment reported: 19 received Ad26.COV2.S at low or high dose, single or two shots; about 5 received placebo; per-sample allocation not given. Specimens were obtained on day 63 following the first vaccine or placebo injection. Profiled with immunoSEQ multiplex PCR; TCRdb holds only in-frame clones, not every one. The repertoire holds some 330,000 clones, with roughly 88% as singletons. Sequencing was performed on peripheral blood, taken in a trial of Ad26.COV2.S vaccine versus placebo. All receptors come from a person between 18 and 60 years old who received the Ad26.COV2.S COVID-19 vaccine or a placebo.

The chain uses TRBV18 and TRBJ1-1; 9 bases agree with TRBD1. The CDR3 covers 17 residues. V was pared by 3 bases and J by 1 base, with 9 bases of the junction left unmatched. The V gene's germline CDR1 is KGHSH and CDR2 LQKENI. The CDR3 DNA reads as TGTGCCAGCTCACCTGACAGGGGGATCGGGTGGAACACTGAAGCTTTCTTT. Encoded protein: CASSPDRGIGWNTEAFF.

For this clone: Other DNA sequences in the same sample also yield this CDR3. The rearrangement uses TRBV5-1 and TRBJ1-2; no reliable D call. V was shortened by 0 bases and J by 2 bases, with 8 bases between the two germline ends. Germline-derived CDR1 and CDR2 are SGHRS and YFSETQ. The CDR3 covers 14 residues. The CDR3 bases are TGCGCCAGCAGCTTGGCAGGATTCAACTATGGCTACACCTTC. Translation: CASSLAGFNYGYTF.

The chain employs TRBV27 and TRBJ1-3; TRBD1 might be the D (6 bases). Trimming took off 5 bases at V and 0 bases at J, with 20 bases between the two ends. This CDR3 spans 18 amino acids. The germline CDR1 and CDR2 sequences are MNHEY and SMNVEV (reference sequence). CDR3 loop: CASSKAGGNYDSGNTIYF. The CDR3 DNA reads TGTGCCAGCAGTAAAGCGGGGGGCAATTACGACTCTGGAAACACCATATATTTT.

The V gene is TRBV19, the J gene TRBJ1-2, with unresolved D. The CDR3 spans 16 residues. The germline V and J ends were trimmed by 0 bases and 4 bases, with 15 bases remaining between them. The germline gives CDR1 LNHDA, CDR2 SQIVND (reference sequence). The CDR3 loop reads CASSIEGGSASYGYTF. CDR3 nucleotide sequence: TGTGCCAGTAGTATAGAGGGAGGCTCCGCCAGCTATGGCTACACCTTC.

The V call is TRBV6-2 or TRBV6-3, the J call TRBJ1-2; D remains unclear. Germline V gives CDR1 MNHEY, CDR2 SVGEGT. CDR3 length: 11 residues. The V end was cut by 2 bases, the J end by 6 bases, with 4 bases between. This CDR3 is CASSYTDGYTF. The CDR3 DNA reads TGTGCCAGCAGTTACACGGATGGCTACACCTTC.

This chain joins TRBV7-2 and TRBJ1-4, with D perhaps TRBD1 (6 bases). V lost 0 bases to trimming and J lost 7 bases, with 18 bases between them. The CDR3 extends over 17 amino acids. The germline gives CDR1 SGHTA, CDR2 FQGNSA. The CDR3 DNA follows: TGTGCCAGCAGCTTAGCGCAGGGGCCCAGGGTGGGTGAAAAACTGTTTTTT. It encodes CASSLAQGPRVGEKLFF.

This chain uses TRBV5-1 with TRBJ2-2; D possibly corresponds to TRBD1 (5 bases). This CDR3 is 16 amino acids long. Germline loops: CDR1 SGHRS, CDR2 YFSETQ. Trimming cost V 1 base and J 3 bases, with 13 bases left between them. The CDR3 loop is CASSLMGRAYTGELFF. The DNA of the CDR3 is TGCGCCAGCAGCTTGATGGGCAGGGCTTACACCGGGGAGCTGTTTTTT.

The genes are TRBV6-2 or TRBV6-3 and TRBJ1-5, with D hard to call. Trimming shortened V by 1 base and J by 4 bases, and 8 bases separated the two germline ends. CDR1 MNHEY and CDR2 SVGEGT come from the germline V gene. CDR3 length: 14 amino acids. The CDR3 region has the DNA TGTGCCAGCAGTTACTTTGGCGGAAATCAGCCCCAGCATTTT. It translates to CASSYFGGNQPQHF.

The V gene is TRBV2, the J gene TRBJ2-7; 8 bases line up with TRBD2. V dropped 7 bases and J dropped 2; count of bases not matched to a gene: 7. The CDR3 extends over 14 amino acids. Germline CDR1 SNHLY, CDR2 FYNNEI. Here the CDR3 DNA reads TGTGCCAGCATGAGACGGGGGGGACCCTACGAGCAGTACGTC. This codes for CASMRRGGPYEQYV.

This sequence joins TRBV7-3 and TRBJ1-2; D possibly corresponds to TRBD1 (6 bases). Germline V gives CDR1 SGHTA, CDR2 FQGTGA. The germline V and J ends were trimmed by 2 bases and 7 bases, with 11 bases remaining between them. The CDR3 has 13 residues. CDR3 amino acids: CASSLGSGVGYTF. For the CDR3, the DNA is TGTGCCAGCAGCTTAGGGTCAGGGGTTGGCTACACCTTC.

The V and J genes are TRBV6-2 or TRBV6-3 and TRBJ2-5, with D unclear. The CDR3 totals 13 residues. V was shortened by 4 bases and J by 2 bases, with 8 bases between the two germline ends. Germline assignment: CDR1 MNHEY and CDR2 SVGEGT. In nucleotides, the CDR3 is TGTGCCAGCAGTTCCCAATATCAAGAGACCCAGTACTTC. It is translated as CASSSQYQETQYF.

V gene TRBV10-3 combines with J gene TRBJ2-1, with D maybe TRBD2 (5 bases). This CDR3 has 15 residues. Germline CDR1 is ENHRY and CDR2 is SYGVKD. Trimming shortened V by 2 bases and J by 3 bases, and 11 bases separated the two germline ends. As DNA, the CDR3 is TGTGCCATCAGTGAGGGACTGGCGAACTACAATGAGCAGTTCTTC. It translates to CAISEGLANYNEQFF.

This clone was seen just once. V and J are TRBV18 and TRBJ2-3; D is unresolved. CDR1 KGHSH and CDR2 LQKENI come from the germline V gene. The length of the CDR3 is 17 residues. Trimming took 5 bases from V and 1 from J, leaving 19 bases between them. This CDR3 is CASSIYLGLTGTDTQYF. As DNA, the CDR3 is TGTGCCAGCTCAATCTACCTAGGTCTGACTGGCACAGATACGCAGTATTTT.

The rearrangement links TRBV11-2 to TRBJ1-2; a weak D match, TRBD1 (5 bases). Germline CDR1 reads SGHAT; CDR2 reads FQNNGV. CDR3 length: 16 amino acids. The ends were cut back, 10 bases at V and 4 bases at J, with 25 bases in the middle. The CDR3 protein is CATSQAAGSESYGYTF. CDR3 in DNA: TGTGCCACTTCACAGGCGGCGGGGTCGGAAAGCTATGGCTACACCTTC.

The chain is built from TRBV6-5 and TRBJ1-1; D is possibly TRBD1 (6 bases). The CDR3 is 13 amino acids. V lost 9 bases and J lost 2, with 13 bases in between. The V gene's germline CDR1 is MNHEY and CDR2 SVGAGI. DNA of the CDR3: TGTGCCAGTCACGACAGGAGCAACACTGAAGCTTTCTTT. Residues: CASHDRSNTEAFF.

The chain carries TRBV7-2 and TRBJ1-2, with TRBD1 matching 7 bases. The CDR3 is made up of 12 amino acids. Germline V gene lookup returns CDR1 SGHTA and CDR2 FQGNSA. V gave up 3 bases and J gave up 6 bases; unmatched junction bases: 1. The CDR3 DNA sequence: TGTGCCAGCAGCTTCGGACAGGATGGCTACACCTTC. It is translated as CASSFGQDGYTF.

This sequence joins TRBV4-3 and TRBJ1-1; D gene ambiguous. The CDR3 has 14 residues. Per germline, CDR1 LGHNA and CDR2 YSLEER. Trimming removed 0 bases at V and 5 bases at J, with 10 bases between. CDR3 in amino acids: CASSQDRTGTEAFF. The CDR3 coding sequence is TGCGCCAGCAGCCAAGATCGTACCGGGACTGAAGCTTTCTTT.

This chain's CDR3 is CASSLKPGLAGGPLREQYV. CDR3 in DNA: TGTGCCAGCAGCTTAAAGCCGGGACTAGCGGGAGGGCCATTACGCGAGCAGTACGTC. V gene TRBV7-2 combines with J gene TRBJ2-7; 16 bases match TRBD2. This CDR3 is 19 amino acids long. Germline CDR1 is SGHTA and CDR2 is FQGNSA. V shed 2 bases, J shed 6 bases, and the junction held 13 bases outside the gene matches.

This chain uses TRBV19 with TRBJ1-6; TRBD1 matches 8 bases. This CDR3 spans 15 amino acids. The V segment lost 7 bases and the J segment 10 bases; nucleotides outside the gene matches: 12. Germline-derived CDR1 and CDR2 are LNHDA and SQIVND (reference sequence). CDR3 in DNA: TGTGCCAGTACCCCTAGCAGGACAGGGATCTCACCCCTCCACTTT. It is translated as CASTPSRTGISPLHF.

This chain connects TRBV5-8 to TRBJ2-7, with TRBD2 matching over 9 bases. J lost 2 bases, V lost 0 bases, and 3 bases had no gene match. This CDR3 region has 15 residues. CDR1 is SGHTS and CDR2 is YDEGEE in the germline V gene. The CDR3 here is CASSLGLAEPYEQYV. CDR3 DNA sequence: TGTGCCAGCAGCTTGGGACTAGCGGAACCCTACGAGCAGTACGTC.

The V call is TRBV5-4, the J call TRBJ1-6; tentative D call: TRBD1 (5 bases). V shed 2 bases and J shed 7 bases, with 13 bases lying between them. This CDR3 region has 15 residues. Germline lookup yields CDR1 SGHNT and CDR2 YYREEE (reference sequence). CDR3 region: CASSFGLRDNSPLHF. CDR3 nucleotide sequence: TGTGCCAGCAGCTTCGGCCTTAGGGACAATTCACCCCTCCACTTT.

The chain joins TRBV28 to TRBJ2-1; 7 bases map to TRBD2. Germline V gene lookup returns CDR1 MDHEN and CDR2 SYDVKM. CDR3 length: 14 residues. Trimming took 4 bases from V and 3 from J; bases not matched to a gene: 3. CDR3 sequence reads: CASSWGGVYNEQFF. CDR3 coding DNA: TGTGCCAGCAGTTGGGGGGGTGTCTACAATGAGCAGTTCTTC. Together with reference TRBV28 and TRBJ2-1, the CDR3 gives the full variable domain: DVKVTQSSRYLVKRTGEKVFLECVQDMDHENMFWYRQDPGLGLRLIYFSYDVKMKEKGDIPEGYSVSREKKERFSLILESASTNQTSMYLCASSWGGVYNEQFFGPGTRLTVL.

This chain uses TRBV29-1 with TRBJ1-4; a weak D match, TRBD1 (5 bases). Trimming cost V 4 bases and J 8 bases, with 11 bases left between them. The V gene's germline CDR1 is SQVTM and CDR2 ANQGSEA. The CDR3 sequence is 12 residues long. CDR3 sequence (DNA): TGCAGCGTTGTGAACAGGATAGAAAAACTGTTTTTT. Amino acid sequence: CSVVNRIEKLFF.

The chain recombines TRBV5-1 with TRBJ2-7; 7 bases align to TRBD1. V lost 6 bases and J lost 1; bases outside the gene matches: 7. Germline V CDR1 and CDR2: SGHRS, YFSETQ. The CDR3 covers 14 residues. CDR3 amino acids: CASTPGQRSYEQYF. The DNA for the CDR3 is TGCGCCAGCACGCCGGGACAGAGGTCCTACGAGCAGTACTTC.

This rearrangement joins TRBV6-5 to TRBJ1-2; 10 bases align to TRBD1. Unmatched junction bases numbered 9, after V lost 7 bases and J lost 4 bases. Germline V gene data show CDR1 as MNHEY and CDR2 as SVGAGI. CDR3 length: 15 amino acids. CDR3 DNA sequence: TGTGCCAGCACCGCGAGGACAGGGGGAAGCTATGGCTACACCTTC. This codes for CASTARTGGSYGYTF.

CDR3 loop: CASREVTSSYNEQFF. CDR3 nucleotide sequence: TGTGCCAGCAGAGAGGTCACGAGCTCCTACAATGAGCAGTTCTTC. The genes are TRBV6-5 and TRBJ2-1, with no clear D. Between the trimmed V and J ends, which lost 6 bases and 0 bases, there was a span of 12 bases. This CDR3 has 15 amino acids. The germline V gene encodes CDR1 MNHEY and CDR2 SVGAGI.

As for this clone: Other nucleotide sequences in the sample specify the same CDR3. The CDR3 loop is CAWSGGGYGYTF. The CDR3 DNA is TGTGCCTGGAGTGGGGGCGGCTATGGCTACACCTTC. This chain links TRBV30 with TRBJ1-2, with a tentative D call TRBD1 (5 bases). Germline CDR1 reads GTSNPN; CDR2 reads SVGIG (reference sequence). V lost 1 base and J 4 bases, leaving 7 bases between the germline ends. The CDR3 covers 12 residues.

This clone was seen a handful of times. This rearrangement joins TRBV15 to TRBJ1-4; D unresolved. This CDR3 region has 16 residues. Trimming removed 0 bases from V and 8 bases from J, with 16 bases in between. The germline CDR1 and CDR2 sequences are LNHNV and YYDKDF (reference sequence). DNA for the CDR3: TGTGCCACCAGCAGAGAGGAGTCAGGCGGGAGCGAAAAACTGTTTTTT. This codes for CATSREESGGSEKLFF.